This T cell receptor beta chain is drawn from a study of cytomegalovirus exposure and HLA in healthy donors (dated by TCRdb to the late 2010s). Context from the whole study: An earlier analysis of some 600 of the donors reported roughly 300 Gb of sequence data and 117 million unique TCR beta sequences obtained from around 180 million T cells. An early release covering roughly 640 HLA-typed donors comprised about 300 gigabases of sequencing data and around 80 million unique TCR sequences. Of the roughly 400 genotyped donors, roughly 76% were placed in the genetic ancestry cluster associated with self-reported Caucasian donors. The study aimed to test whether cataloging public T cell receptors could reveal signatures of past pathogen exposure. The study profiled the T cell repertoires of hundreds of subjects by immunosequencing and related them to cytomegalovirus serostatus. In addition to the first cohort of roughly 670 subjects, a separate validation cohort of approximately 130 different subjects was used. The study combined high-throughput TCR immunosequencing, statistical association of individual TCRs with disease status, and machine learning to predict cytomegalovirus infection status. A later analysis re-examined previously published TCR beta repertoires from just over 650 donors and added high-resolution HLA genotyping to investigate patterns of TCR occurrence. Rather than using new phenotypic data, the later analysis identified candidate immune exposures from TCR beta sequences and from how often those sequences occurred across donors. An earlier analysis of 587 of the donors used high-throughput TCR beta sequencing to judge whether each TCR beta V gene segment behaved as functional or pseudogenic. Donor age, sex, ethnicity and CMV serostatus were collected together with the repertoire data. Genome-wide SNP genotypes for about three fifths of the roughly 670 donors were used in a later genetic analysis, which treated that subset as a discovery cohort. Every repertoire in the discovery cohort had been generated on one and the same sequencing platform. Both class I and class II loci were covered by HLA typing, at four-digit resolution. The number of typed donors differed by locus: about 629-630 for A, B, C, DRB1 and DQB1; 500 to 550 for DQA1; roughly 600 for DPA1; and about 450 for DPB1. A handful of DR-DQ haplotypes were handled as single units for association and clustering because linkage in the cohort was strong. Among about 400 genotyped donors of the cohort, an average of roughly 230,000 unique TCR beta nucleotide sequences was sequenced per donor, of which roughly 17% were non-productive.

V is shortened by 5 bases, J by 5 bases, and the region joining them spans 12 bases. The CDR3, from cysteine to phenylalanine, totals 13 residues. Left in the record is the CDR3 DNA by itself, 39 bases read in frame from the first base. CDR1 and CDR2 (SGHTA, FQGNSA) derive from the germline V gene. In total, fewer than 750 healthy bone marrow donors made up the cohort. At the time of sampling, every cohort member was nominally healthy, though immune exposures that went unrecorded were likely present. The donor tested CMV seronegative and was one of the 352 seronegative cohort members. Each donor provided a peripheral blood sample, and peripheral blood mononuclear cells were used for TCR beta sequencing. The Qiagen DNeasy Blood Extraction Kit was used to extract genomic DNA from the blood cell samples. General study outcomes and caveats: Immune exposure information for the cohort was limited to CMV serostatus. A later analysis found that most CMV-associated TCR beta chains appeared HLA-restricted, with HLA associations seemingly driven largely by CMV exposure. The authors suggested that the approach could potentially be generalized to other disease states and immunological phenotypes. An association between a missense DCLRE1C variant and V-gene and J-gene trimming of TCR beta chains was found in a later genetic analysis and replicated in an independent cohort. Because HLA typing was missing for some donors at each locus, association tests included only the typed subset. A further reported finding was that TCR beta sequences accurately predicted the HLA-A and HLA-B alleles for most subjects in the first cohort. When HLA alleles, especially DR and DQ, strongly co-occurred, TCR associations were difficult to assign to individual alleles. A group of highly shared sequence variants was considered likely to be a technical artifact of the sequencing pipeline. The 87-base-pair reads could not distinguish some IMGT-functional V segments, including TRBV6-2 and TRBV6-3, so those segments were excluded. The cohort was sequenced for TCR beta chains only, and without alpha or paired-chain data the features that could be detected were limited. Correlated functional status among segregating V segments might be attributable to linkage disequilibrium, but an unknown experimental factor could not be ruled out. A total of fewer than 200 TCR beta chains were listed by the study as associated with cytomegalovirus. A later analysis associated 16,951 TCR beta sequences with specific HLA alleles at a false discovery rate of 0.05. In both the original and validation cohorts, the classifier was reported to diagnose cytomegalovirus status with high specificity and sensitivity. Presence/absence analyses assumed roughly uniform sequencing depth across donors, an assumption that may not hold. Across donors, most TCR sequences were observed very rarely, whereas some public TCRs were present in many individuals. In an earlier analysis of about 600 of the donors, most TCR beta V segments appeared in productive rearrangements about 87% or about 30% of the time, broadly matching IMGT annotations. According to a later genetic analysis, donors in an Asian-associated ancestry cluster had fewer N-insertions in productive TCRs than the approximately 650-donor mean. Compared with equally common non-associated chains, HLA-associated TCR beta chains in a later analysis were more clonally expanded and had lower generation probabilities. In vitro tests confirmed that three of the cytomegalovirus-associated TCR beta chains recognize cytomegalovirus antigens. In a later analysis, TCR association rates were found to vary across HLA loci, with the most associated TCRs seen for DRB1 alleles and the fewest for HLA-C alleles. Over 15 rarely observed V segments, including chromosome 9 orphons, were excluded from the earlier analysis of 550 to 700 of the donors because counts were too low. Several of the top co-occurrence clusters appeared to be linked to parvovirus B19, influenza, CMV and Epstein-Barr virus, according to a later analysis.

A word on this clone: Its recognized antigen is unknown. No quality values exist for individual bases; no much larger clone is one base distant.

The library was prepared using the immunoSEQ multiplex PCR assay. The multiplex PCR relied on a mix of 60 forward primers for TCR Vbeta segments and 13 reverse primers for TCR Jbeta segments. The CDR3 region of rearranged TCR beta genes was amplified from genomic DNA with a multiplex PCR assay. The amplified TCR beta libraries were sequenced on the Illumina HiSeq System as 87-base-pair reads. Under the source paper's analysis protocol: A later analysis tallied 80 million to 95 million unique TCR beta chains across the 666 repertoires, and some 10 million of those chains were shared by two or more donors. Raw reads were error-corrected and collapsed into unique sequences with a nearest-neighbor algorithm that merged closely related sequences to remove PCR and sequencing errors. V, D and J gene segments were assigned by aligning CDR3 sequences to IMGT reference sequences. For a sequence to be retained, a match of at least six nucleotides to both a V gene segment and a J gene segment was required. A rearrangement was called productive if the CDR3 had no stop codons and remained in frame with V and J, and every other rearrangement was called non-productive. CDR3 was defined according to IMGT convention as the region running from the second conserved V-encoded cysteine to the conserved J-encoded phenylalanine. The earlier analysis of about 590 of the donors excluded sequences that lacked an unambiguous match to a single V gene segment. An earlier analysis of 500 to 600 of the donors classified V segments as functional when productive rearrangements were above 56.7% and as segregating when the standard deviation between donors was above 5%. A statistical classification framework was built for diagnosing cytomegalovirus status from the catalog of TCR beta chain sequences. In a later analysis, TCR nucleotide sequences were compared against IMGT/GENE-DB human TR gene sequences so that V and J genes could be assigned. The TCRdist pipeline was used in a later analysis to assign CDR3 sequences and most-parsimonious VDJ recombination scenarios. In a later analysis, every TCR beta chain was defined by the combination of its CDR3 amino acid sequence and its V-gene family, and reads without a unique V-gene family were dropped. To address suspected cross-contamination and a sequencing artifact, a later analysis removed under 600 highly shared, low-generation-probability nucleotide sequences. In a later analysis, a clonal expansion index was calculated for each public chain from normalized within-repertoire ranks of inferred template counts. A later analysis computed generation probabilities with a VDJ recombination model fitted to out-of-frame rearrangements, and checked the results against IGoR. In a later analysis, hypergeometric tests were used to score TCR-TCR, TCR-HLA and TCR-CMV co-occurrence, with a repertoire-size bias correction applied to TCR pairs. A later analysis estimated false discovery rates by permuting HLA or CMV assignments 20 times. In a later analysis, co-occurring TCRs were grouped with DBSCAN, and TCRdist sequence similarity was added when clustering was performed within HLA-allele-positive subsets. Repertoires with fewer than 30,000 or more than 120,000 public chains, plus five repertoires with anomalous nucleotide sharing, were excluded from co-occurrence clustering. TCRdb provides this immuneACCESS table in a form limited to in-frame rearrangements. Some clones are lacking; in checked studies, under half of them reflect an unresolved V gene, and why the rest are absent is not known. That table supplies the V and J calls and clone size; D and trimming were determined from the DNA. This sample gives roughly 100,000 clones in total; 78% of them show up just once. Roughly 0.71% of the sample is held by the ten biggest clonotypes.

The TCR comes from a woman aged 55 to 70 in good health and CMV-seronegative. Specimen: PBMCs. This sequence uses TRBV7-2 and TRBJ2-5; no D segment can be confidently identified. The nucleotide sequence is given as TGTGCCAGCAGCAGCCTCGATCGGGAGACCCAGTACTTC. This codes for CASSSLDRETQYF.